This T cell receptor beta chain was sequenced for a study of identical twins. Trimming took 5 bases from V and 6 from J, leaving 11 bases between them. The germline CDR1 and CDR2 sequences are SNHLY and FYNNEI. The CDR3 is 13 amino acids. A template switching step contributed a universal primer site, while unique molecular identifiers were present in the cDNA. TCRdb used MiXCR to reprocess the 5' RACE reads, holding one entry per CDR3 protein. The sample lists fewer than 900,000 distinct CDR3 sequences, roughly 18% occurring once. The same specimen was also included in a second study, on T cells expressing NK-cell markers. As that report states: Among eight sequenced donors, seven carried HCMV seropositivity while one was seronegative.

This receptor was identified in a woman under 30 in good health. Sequenced material: PBMCs. J is TRBJ2-1 and V is TRBV2, with D tentatively TRBD1 (6 bases). CDR3 nucleotides: TGTGCCAGCAGTTCTGGACAGTCCAATGAGCAGTTCTTC. Protein sequence: CASSSGQSNEQFF.